The T cell receptor beta chain under discussion was sequenced for a study of CD8+CD57+ T cells in acquired aplastic anemia. TCR beta VDJ and CDR3 profiling used genomic DNA as template. TCRdb re-analysed the reads in MiXCR, keeping a single row per CDR3 protein. Of under 200,000 distinct CDR3 sequences listed, over 60% are singletons. V lost 5 bases, J lost 5 bases, and 9 bases lay in between. There are 13 residues in the CDR3. Germline V lookup: CDR1 KGHDR, CDR2 SFDVKD. The sequenced sample was sorted CD4+, CD8+, or CD8+CD57+ T cells (not recorded which) from PBMCs. The clonotype originates from a human donor with severe aplastic anemia or a healthy control (not recorded which). The chain employs TRBV24-1 and TRBJ2-1; no definite D call. Written as DNA, the CDR3 is TGTGCCACCAGTGTGGGTCTCAACAATGAGCAGTTCTTC. This gives the protein CATSVGLNNEQFF.